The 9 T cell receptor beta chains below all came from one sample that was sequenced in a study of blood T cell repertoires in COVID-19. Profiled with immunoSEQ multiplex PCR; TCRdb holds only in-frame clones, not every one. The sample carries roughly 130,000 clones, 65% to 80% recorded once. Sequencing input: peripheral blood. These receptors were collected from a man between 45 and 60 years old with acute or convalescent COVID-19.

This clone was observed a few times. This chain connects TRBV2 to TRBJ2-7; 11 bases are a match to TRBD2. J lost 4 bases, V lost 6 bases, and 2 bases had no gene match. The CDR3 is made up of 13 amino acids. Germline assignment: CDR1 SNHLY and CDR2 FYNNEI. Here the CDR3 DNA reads TGTGCCAGCAGCGCTAGCGGGGGGTACGAGCAGTACGTC. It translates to CASSASGGYEQYV.

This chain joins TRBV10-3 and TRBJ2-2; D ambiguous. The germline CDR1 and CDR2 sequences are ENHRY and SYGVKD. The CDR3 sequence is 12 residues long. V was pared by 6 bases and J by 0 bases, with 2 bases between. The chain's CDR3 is CAISSNTGELFF. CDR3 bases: TGTGCCATCAGCTCGAACACCGGGGAGCTGTTTTTT.

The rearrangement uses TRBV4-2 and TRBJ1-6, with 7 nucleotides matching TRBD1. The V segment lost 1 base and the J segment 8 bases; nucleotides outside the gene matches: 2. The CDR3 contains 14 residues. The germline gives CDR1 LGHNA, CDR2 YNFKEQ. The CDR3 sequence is CASSQVTGDSPLHF. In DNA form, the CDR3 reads TGTGCCAGCAGCCAAGTAACAGGGGATTCACCCCTCCACTTT.

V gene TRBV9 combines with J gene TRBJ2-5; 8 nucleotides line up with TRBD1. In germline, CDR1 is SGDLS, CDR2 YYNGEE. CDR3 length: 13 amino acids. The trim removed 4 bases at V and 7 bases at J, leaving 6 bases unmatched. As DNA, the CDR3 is TGTGCCAGCAGCACGACAGGGGTCGGGACCCAGTACTTC. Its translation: CASSTTGVGTQYF.

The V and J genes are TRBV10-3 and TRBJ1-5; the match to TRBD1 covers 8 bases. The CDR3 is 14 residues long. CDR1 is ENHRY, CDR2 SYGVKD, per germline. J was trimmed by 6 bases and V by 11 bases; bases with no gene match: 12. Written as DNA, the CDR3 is TGTGCCGCCACCTCAGGGGGCGCGGGTCAGCCCCAGCATTTT. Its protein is CAATSGGAGQPQHF.

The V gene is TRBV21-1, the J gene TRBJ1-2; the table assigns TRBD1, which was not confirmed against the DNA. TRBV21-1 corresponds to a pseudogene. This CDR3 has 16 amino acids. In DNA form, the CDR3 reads TGTGCCAGCAGCACCGAATTCCGGGACAGGAACTATGGCTACACCTTC. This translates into CASSTEFRDRNYGYTF.

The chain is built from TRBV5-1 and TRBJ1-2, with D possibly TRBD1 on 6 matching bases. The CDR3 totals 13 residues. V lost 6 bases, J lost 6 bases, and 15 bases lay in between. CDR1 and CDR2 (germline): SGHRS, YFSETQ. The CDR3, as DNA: TGCGCCAGCACCGTACAGGGTAGCGATGGCTACACCTTC. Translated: CASTVQGSDGYTF. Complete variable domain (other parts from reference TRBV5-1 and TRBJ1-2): KAGVTQTPRYLIKTRGQQVTLSCSPISGHRSVSWYQQTPGQGLQFLFEYFSETQRNKGNFPGRFSGRQFSNSRSEMNVSTLELGDSALYLCASTVQGSDGYTFGSGTRLTVV.

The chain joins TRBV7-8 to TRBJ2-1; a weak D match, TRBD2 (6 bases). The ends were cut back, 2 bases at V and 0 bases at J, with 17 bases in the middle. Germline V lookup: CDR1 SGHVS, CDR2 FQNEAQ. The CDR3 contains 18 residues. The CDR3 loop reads CASSLRAGVAVSYNEQFF. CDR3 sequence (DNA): TGTGCCAGCAGCTTAAGGGCCGGGGTAGCGGTCTCCTACAATGAGCAGTTCTTC.

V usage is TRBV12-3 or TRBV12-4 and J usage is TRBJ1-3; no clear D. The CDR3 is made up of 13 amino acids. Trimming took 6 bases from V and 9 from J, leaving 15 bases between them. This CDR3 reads CASRSVITFTIYF. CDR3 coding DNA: TGTGCCAGCAGATCAGTGATTACATTCACCATATATTTT.